Each of the 29 T cell receptor beta chains below was sequenced from the same sample in a study of T-cell memory formation after mild COVID-19. MiXCR was run by TCRdb on the 5' RACE reads, yielding one entry per CDR3 protein. Among around 210,000 distinct CDR3 sequences listed, over 7.5% were seen once. Sequenced input: PBMCs or a T cell subset sorted from them (not recorded which). The receptors come from a man in his late teens or twenties who had mild COVID-19 (a few samples of this study predate the infection). Cell type and time point are not known.

This clonotype was seen a few times. The rearrangement links TRBV2 to TRBJ2-5; 8 bases map to TRBD2. J lost 1 base, V lost 6 bases, and 1 base had no gene match. Germline loops: CDR1 SNHLY, CDR2 FYNNEI. CDR3 length: 13 amino acids. CDR3 DNA: TGTGCCAGCAGGAGCGGGAGCCAAGAGACCCAGTACTTC. The encoded protein is CASRSGSQETQYF.

In its sample, this clonotype was seen a few times. This chain connects TRBV7-2 to TRBJ2-3; TRBD2 is a possible D gene (6 bases). Trimming cost V 2 bases and J 5 bases, with 8 bases left between them. The CDR3 loop spans 13 amino acids. Germline assignment: CDR1 SGHTA and CDR2 FQGNSA. Here the CDR3 reads CASSLLRGDTQYF. CDR3 nucleotides: TGTGCCAGCAGCTTATTGCGGGGAGATACGCAGTATTTT. Supplemented by reference TRBV7-2 and TRBJ2-3, the full variable domain reads GAGVSQSPSNKVTEKGKDVELRCDPISGHTALYWYRQSLGQGLEFLIYFQGNSAPDKSGLPSDRFSAERTGGSVSTLTIQRTQQEDSAVYLCASSLLRGDTQYFGPGTRLTVL.

This clonotype was seen a handful of times. CDR3 coding DNA: TGTGCCTGGAGTCCTCGGACGGTAAACTATGGCTACACCTTC. This translates into CAWSPRTVNYGYTF. The gene calls are TRBV30 and TRBJ1-2; unclear D gene. The CDR3 spans 14 residues. V was clipped by 2 bases and J by 2 bases, with 12 bases between them. The germline gives CDR1 GTSNPN, CDR2 SVGIG (reference sequence).

About this clonotype: The junction and the germline gene differ at one end; a read error may be behind it. The chain combines TRBV18 with TRBJ2-3; no firm D call. Germline assignment: CDR1 KGHSH and CDR2 LQKENI. The CDR3 has 15 residues. The DNA for the CDR3 is TGTGCCAGCTCAACACCGGTGGGAAGCACAGATACGCAGTATTTT. Translated: CASSTPVGSTDTQYF.

This clonotype was picked up a small number of times. The V gene is TRBV5-1, the J gene TRBJ2-2; weak D call: TRBD2 (6 bases). The CDR3 sequence is 15 residues long. Germline CDR1 and CDR2: SGHRS and YFSETQ. Deletions cut 0 bases from V and 5 bases from J, with 11 bases between. The CDR3 loop reads CASSLVLAGTGELFF. CDR3 in DNA: TGCGCCAGCAGCTTGGTACTCGCGGGAACCGGGGAGCTGTTTTTT.

The V call is TRBV12-3 or TRBV12-4, the J call TRBJ2-7, with 9 bases aligning to TRBD1. V shed 1 base, J shed 3 bases, and the junction held 4 bases outside the gene matches. CDR3 length: 15 residues. CDR3 sequence: CASSLEGGQGYEQYF. CDR3 nucleotides: TGTGCCAGCAGTTTAGAGGGGGGACAGGGCTACGAGCAGTACTTC.

The chain is built from TRBV4-1 and TRBJ2-3, with 8 bases matching TRBD2. Trimming at V came to 0 bases and at J to 4 bases, leaving 6 bases not matched to a gene. CDR3 length: 16 residues. CDR1 and CDR2 (germline): MGHRA, YSYEKL. The CDR3 here is CASSQDPGGAADTQYF. The CDR3 DNA reads as TGCGCCAGCAGCCAAGATCCCGGGGGGGCCGCAGATACGCAGTATTTT.

This chain uses TRBV24-1 with TRBJ2-5; no definite D call. Germline CDR1 KGHDR, CDR2 SFDVKD. V was shortened by 4 bases and J by 3 bases, with 8 bases between the two germline ends. This CDR3 is built from 13 residues. CDR3 sequence (DNA): TGTGCCACCAGTGACGGACCCGAAGAGACCCAGTACTTC. Translated, it gives CATSDGPEETQYF.

This rearrangement joins TRBV5-1 to TRBJ2-4, with D possibly matching TRBD2 (6 bases). This CDR3 has 15 residues. CDR1 is SGHRS, CDR2 YFSETQ, per germline. Trimming took off 4 bases at V and 10 bases at J, with 21 bases between the two ends. CDR3 DNA sequence: TGCGCCAGCAGCCCCGGTTGGCGGGGCCGGGAAATTCAGTACTTC. Translation gives CASSPGWRGREIQYF.

Many counts were recorded for this clonotype. The chain has TRBV6-5 and TRBJ2-7; D ambiguous. The CDR3 consists of 13 residues. Germline-derived CDR1 and CDR2 are MNHEY and SVGAGI. Deletions cut 5 bases from V and 4 bases from J, with 12 bases between. Here the CDR3 reads CASSKPASYEQYF. CDR3 in DNA: TGTGCCAGCAGTAAGCCGGCCAGTTACGAGCAGTACTTC.

The rearrangement uses TRBV24-1 and TRBJ2-3, with 11 bases matching TRBD1. V gave up 6 bases and J gave up 6 bases; unmatched junction bases: 16. The CDR3 extends over 18 amino acids. Germline V gene lookup returns CDR1 KGHDR and CDR2 SFDVKD. The CDR3 reads CATSKTRGTGGQADTQYF. DNA for the CDR3: TGTGCCACCAGTAAAACCCGGGGGACAGGGGGTCAGGCGGATACGCAGTATTTT.

This clonotype was detected many times. The chain recombines TRBV20-1 with TRBJ2-7; 14 bases fit TRBD2. Germline-derived CDR1 and CDR2 are DFQATT and SNEGSKA (reference sequence). The CDR3 has 16 residues. V was pared by 1 base and J by 6 bases, with 8 bases of the junction left unmatched. In nucleotides, the CDR3 is TGCAGTGCTAGAGCGCGACTAGCGGGGGGGCGGGGCGAGCAGTACTTC. Protein sequence: CSARARLAGGRGEQYF.

This clonotype was detected only a few times. The V and J genes are TRBV23-1 and TRBJ1-5; TRBD1 might be the D (6 bases). TRBV23-1 is designated an ORF whose function remains uncertain. The CDR3 consists of 16 residues. Trimming removed 4 bases at V and 2 bases at J, with 15 bases between. Written as DNA, the CDR3 is TGCGCCAGCAGTCTTCACGAGAACAGGGGCAATCAGCCCCAGCATTTT. Its translation is CASSLHENRGNQPQHF.

This clonotype appeared many times. The J gene is TRBJ2-5, the V gene TRBV5-1, with D perhaps given as TRBD1 or TRBD2 (5 bases each). The CDR3 runs to 15 residues. The ends were cut back, 4 bases at V and 4 bases at J, with 17 bases in the middle. Germline loops: CDR1 SGHRS, CDR2 YFSETQ. The CDR3 nucleotides are TGCGCCAGCAGCGATGCCCCGGACGGGGCAGAGACCCAGTACTTC. This gives the protein CASSDAPDGAETQYF. Full variable domain (remainder filled in from reference TRBV5-1 and TRBJ2-5): KAGVTQTPRYLIKTRGQQVTLSCSPISGHRSVSWYQQTPGQGLQFLFEYFSETQRNKGNFPGRFSGRQFSNSRSEMNVSTLELGDSALYLCASSDAPDGAETQYFGPGTRLLVL.

This clonotype occurred a few times. The chain has TRBV6-5 and TRBJ1-3; TRBD1 is a possible D gene (5 bases). CDR3 length: 15 residues. Between the trimmed V and J ends, which lost 1 base and 0 bases, there was a span of 7 bases. The germline V gene encodes CDR1 MNHEY and CDR2 SVGAGI. In DNA, the CDR3 is TGTGCCAGCAGTTACTGGGGGACCTCTGGAAACACCATATATTTT. Amino acid sequence: CASSYWGTSGNTIYF.

V and J are TRBV7-2 and TRBJ2-1, with D possibly being TRBD1 (6 bases). V was shortened by 9 bases and J by 1 base, with 13 bases between the two germline ends. CDR1 and CDR2 (germline): SGHTA, FQGNSA. The CDR3 has 14 residues. CDR3: CASNRGGSYNEQFF. CDR3 nucleotides: TGTGCCAGTAACCGAGGGGGATCCTACAATGAGCAGTTCTTC.

There are many counts of this clonotype. V usage is TRBV7-2 and J usage is TRBJ2-2; D is ambiguous. This CDR3 contains 13 residues. The ends were cut back, 2 bases at V and 2 bases at J, with 3 bases in the middle. Germline CDR1 and CDR2: SGHTA and FQGNSA. The CDR3 nucleotides read TGTGCCAGCAGCTTACCTAACACCGGGGAGCTGTTTTTT. Its translation: CASSLPNTGELFF.

The table lists this clonotype with a few counts. The chain recombines TRBV6-6 with TRBJ2-7; D not certain. The CDR3 runs to 12 residues. Trimming cost V 4 bases and J 3 bases, with 7 bases left between them. Per germline, CDR1 MNHNY and CDR2 SVGAGI (reference sequence). The CDR3 DNA follows: TGTGCCAGCAGTTCCGTCGGCTACGAGCAGTACGTC. This codes for CASSSVGYEQYV.

The chain carries TRBV20-1 and TRBJ2-5, with D hard to call. CDR1 is DFQATT, CDR2 SNEGSKA, per germline (reference sequence). The V and J ends lost 6 bases and 2 bases respectively, with 7 bases between them. The CDR3 contains 11 residues. The CDR3 sequence: CSARLQETQYF. For the CDR3, the DNA is TGCAGTGCCCGGCTACAAGAGACCCAGTACTTC.

The J gene is TRBJ1-2, the V gene TRBV4-2, with D possibly TRBD1 on 5 matching bases. CDR1 LGHNA and CDR2 YNFKEQ come from the germline V gene. The CDR3 spans 16 residues. Trimming pared 4 bases from V and 2 bases from J, leaving 17 bases between. Here the CDR3 reads CASSPLRGTVNYGYTF. The CDR3 coding sequence is TGTGCCAGCAGCCCCCTTCGCGGGACGGTAAACTATGGCTACACCTTC.

The chain couples TRBV4-2 to TRBJ2-1, with TRBD2 identical over 14 bases. The length of the CDR3 is 16 residues. Germline CDR1 and CDR2: LGHNA and YNFKEQ. The trim removed 4 bases at V and 12 bases at J, leaving 11 bases unmatched. The CDR3 spells CASSPLGTSGGESQFF. In DNA, the CDR3 is TGTGCCAGCAGCCCCCTCGGGACTAGCGGGGGAGAATCGCAGTTCTTC.

There are a few counts of this clonotype. This rearrangement joins TRBV7-2 to TRBJ2-5; TRBD2 might be the D (6 bases). V was clipped by 1 base and J by 5 bases, with 14 bases between them. The CDR3 spans 15 residues. CDR1 and CDR2 (germline): SGHTA, FQGNSA. This chain's CDR3 is CASSLERSEGETQYF. Here the CDR3 DNA reads TGTGCCAGCAGCTTAGAGAGGTCGGAGGGGGAGACCCAGTACTTC.

This clonotype turned up a few times. The genes are TRBV7-9 and TRBJ2-1; D is unclear. Germline V gene lookup returns CDR1 SEHNR and CDR2 FQNEAQ (reference sequence). The CDR3 has 15 amino acids. V was shortened by 5 bases and J by 7 bases, with 18 bases between the two germline ends. The CDR3 DNA follows: TGTGCCAGCAGCAATGGGAAAGGGATAATTAATGAGCAGTTCTTC. Its translation is CASSNGKGIINEQFF. Complete variable domain (other parts from reference TRBV7-9 and TRBJ2-1): DTGVSQNPRHKITKRGQNVTFRCDPISEHNRLYWYRQTLGQGPEFLTYFQNEAQLEKSRLLSDRFSAERPKGSFSTLEIQRTEQGDSAMYLCASSNGKGIINEQFFGPGTRLTVL.

This clonotype was counted only a few times. The rearrangement links TRBV29-1 to TRBJ2-3, with 12 bases identical to TRBD2. Germline V gives CDR1 SQVTM, CDR2 ANQGSEA. This CDR3 contains 17 residues. After removal of 8 bases from V and 2 bases from J, the junction contained 14 bases not matched to a gene. CDR3 bases: TGCAGCACCCCGTGGCTAGCGGGGGGGCCCCACACAGATACGCAGTATTTT. Protein product: CSTPWLAGGPHTDTQYF.

Note on this clonotype: Possible read error: a much larger clone is one base away. The chain links TRBV5-1 to TRBJ1-5, with D possibly matching TRBD1 (5 bases). In germline, CDR1 is SGHRS, CDR2 YFSETQ. This CDR3 region has 14 residues. Trimming shortened V by 3 bases and J by 7 bases, and 14 bases separated the two germline ends. CDR3 in amino acids: CASSSDQGGQPQHF. CDR3 DNA sequence: TGCGCCAGCAGCTCGGATCAGGGAGGCCAGCCCCAGCATTTT.

This clonotype was picked up a small number of times. The chain couples TRBV5-5 to TRBJ2-1, with D hard to call. Germline lookup yields CDR1 SGHKS and CDR2 YYEKEE (reference sequence). V was cut by 4 bases and J by 0 bases, with 14 bases left in between. The CDR3 sequence is 16 residues long. CDR3 in amino acids: CASSPDAASSYNEQFF. DNA for the CDR3: TGTGCCAGCAGCCCGGACGCCGCAAGCTCCTACAATGAGCAGTTCTTC.

This chain joins TRBV4-3 and TRBJ1-6; the D is unclear. Trimming shortened V by 0 bases and J by 10 bases, and 7 bases separated the two germline ends. The CDR3 covers 13 residues. In germline, CDR1 is LGHNA, CDR2 YSLEER. The CDR3: CASSQEVRSPLHF. The CDR3 DNA is TGCGCCAGCAGCCAAGAAGTAAGATCACCCCTCCACTTT.

The chain uses TRBV4-2 and TRBJ1-3, with D unclear. CDR3 length: 17 residues. V was pared by 2 bases and J by 0 bases, with 14 bases between. CDR1 LGHNA and CDR2 YNFKEQ come from the germline V gene. CDR3 in DNA: TGTGCCAGCAGCCAATCGCCTCGGACTGACTCTGGAAACACCATATATTTT. Amino acids: CASSQSPRTDSGNTIYF.

A few counts support this clonotype. V gene TRBV7-2 combines with J gene TRBJ2-7, with 7 bases lining up with TRBD1. The CDR3 is made up of 13 amino acids. V lost 5 bases to trimming and J lost 3 bases; unmatched junction nucleotides: 4. Germline-derived CDR1 and CDR2 are SGHTA and FQGNSA. CDR3 nucleotides: TGTGCCAGCAGCCCGGACAGGTACTACGAGCAGTACTTC. Encoded protein: CASSPDRYYEQYF.